Below, 30 T cell receptor beta chains from the same sample are listed, as sequenced in a study of blood T cell repertoires in COVID-19. Sequencing was performed with immunoSEQ multiplex PCR; in TCRdb, only in-frame clones are kept and a portion is missing. The sample has around 100,000 clones; more than 75% are singletons. What was sequenced was peripheral blood. All receptors derive from a man between 50 and 59 years old with acute or convalescent COVID-19.

This clone was found once. The chain couples TRBV29-1 to TRBJ1-5; TRBD1 is a possible D gene (6 bases). The germline V and J ends were trimmed by 7 bases and 5 bases, with 15 bases remaining between them. CDR1 and CDR2 from the germline V gene are SQVTM and ANQGSEA. The length of the CDR3 is 13 residues. The DNA of the CDR3 is TGCAGCGCCAAGTGGGGGCTGGATCAGCCCCAGCATTTT. Translation gives CSAKWGLDQPQHF.

This chain connects TRBV28 to TRBJ2-3; perhaps TRBD2 as D (6 bases). Germline V CDR1 and CDR2: MDHEN, SYDVKM. This CDR3 region has 18 residues. V was clipped by 5 bases and J by 4 bases, with 25 bases between them. For the CDR3, the DNA is TGTGCCAGCAGTACCGACGCGTGGCGGGAAGGGATGTCAGATACGCAGTATTTT. It encodes CASSTDAWREGMSDTQYF.

This rearrangement joins TRBV21-1 to TRBJ1-1; the table calls TRBD1, which could not be checked here. TRBV21-1 is an annotated pseudogene. The CDR3 has 14 amino acids. CDR3 DNA sequence: TGTGCCAGCAGTATCGCGGACACTCCCACTGAAGCTTTCTTT. Translation gives CASSIADTPTEAFF.

The CDR3 nucleotides read TGTGCCAGCAGTTACGAGGTTAACTATGGCTACACCTTC. Translated, it gives CASSYEVNYGYTF. The chain is built from TRBV6-5 and TRBJ1-2; D is ambiguous. V lost 2 bases and J 1 base, leaving 5 bases between the germline ends. The CDR3 is 13 amino acids. CDR1 and CDR2 (germline): MNHEY, SVGAGI.

The chain couples TRBV2 to TRBJ1-2, with TRBD1 matching over 7 bases. V lost 5 bases to trimming and J lost 6 bases; unmatched junction nucleotides: 12. The germline CDR1 and CDR2 sequences are SNHLY and FYNNEI. This CDR3 is built from 15 residues. The CDR3 loop is CASSKSGTDHHGYTF. DNA for the CDR3: TGTGCCAGCAGTAAATCCGGGACAGACCACCATGGCTACACCTTC.

The chain has TRBV9 and TRBJ2-3; 9 bases agree with TRBD1. Germline lookup yields CDR1 SGDLS and CDR2 YYNGEE. The CDR3 has 15 amino acids. V lost 4 bases to trimming and J lost 7 bases; unmatched junction nucleotides: 10. The chain's CDR3 is CASSPSVDRGYTQYF. The CDR3 bases are TGTGCCAGCAGCCCCTCGGTCGACAGGGGGTATACGCAGTATTTT.

This sequence joins TRBV10-2 and TRBJ2-1, with D possibly TRBD2 on 5 matching bases. The CDR3 sequence is 18 residues long. Germline CDR1 is WSHSY and CDR2 is SAAADI. The germline V and J ends were trimmed by 5 bases and 0 bases, with 20 bases remaining between them. DNA of the CDR3: TGCGCCAGCAGTCGAGAGGGAAGTAGCGCCCTCTCCTACAATGAGCAGTTCTTC. It encodes CASSREGSSALSYNEQFF.

This clone was seen a handful of times. The chain links TRBV19 to TRBJ1-2, with a possible D match to TRBD1 (5 bases). CDR3 length: 15 residues. V was shortened by 4 bases and J by 2 bases, with 14 bases between the two germline ends. Germline V gene lookup returns CDR1 LNHDA and CDR2 SQIVND (reference sequence). CDR3 bases: TGTGCCAGTAGTAGTTTGGGGCTGAAAAACTATGGCTACACCTTC. It yields the protein CASSSLGLKNYGYTF.

The chain links TRBV5-1 to TRBJ2-3, with D possibly matching TRBD1 (6 bases). The V and J ends lost 5 bases and 2 bases respectively, with 15 bases between them. The CDR3 contains 15 residues. Looked up from germline, CDR1 is SGHRS and CDR2 is YFSETQ. CDR3 in amino acids: CASSSEGHLTDTQYF. In DNA, the CDR3 is TGCGCCAGCAGTTCCGAGGGACACCTCACAGATACGCAGTATTTT.

The V call is TRBV13, the J call TRBJ1-2; TRBD1 aligns across 11 bases. The junction had 7 bases not matched to a gene; V was cut back by 0 bases and J by 4 bases. CDR1 and CDR2 (germline): PRHDT, FYEKMQ (reference sequence). The CDR3 totals 17 residues. The CDR3 DNA reads as TGTGCCAGCAGCTTAGGGCGCGGGACAGGGGGAGCCTATGGCTACACCTTC. Translated: CASSLGRGTGGAYGYTF. The full variable domain, rest sourced from reference TRBV13 and TRBJ1-2, is AAGVIQSPRHLIKEKRETATLKCYPIPRHDTVYWYQQGPGQDPQFLISFYEKMQSDKGSIPDRFSAQQFSDYHSELNMSSLELGDSALYFCASSLGRGTGGAYGYTFGSGTRLTVV.

CDR3 nucleotides: TGTGCCAGCAGCCGCGGGACTAGCGGTTCCTACGAGCAGTACTTC. This gives the protein CASSRGTSGSYEQYF. The chain has TRBV11-3 and TRBJ2-7, with 11 bases matching TRBD2. V lost 5 bases, J lost 1 base, and 4 bases stayed unmatched. The CDR3 covers 15 residues. CDR1 is SGHNT and CDR2 is YENEEA in the germline V gene.

The chain carries TRBV5-4 and TRBJ1-2; unclear D gene. Per germline, CDR1 SGHNT and CDR2 YYREEE (reference sequence). Trimming took off 0 bases at V and 4 bases at J, with 13 bases between the two ends. The CDR3 is 15 amino acids. The CDR3 DNA is TGTGCCAGCAGCTTGGGTACGGGTTTGGGCTATGGCTACACCTTC. Translating it yields CASSLGTGLGYGYTF.

V usage is TRBV11-3 and J usage is TRBJ2-3; D remains unclear. V was trimmed by 4 bases and J by 0 bases, leaving 11 bases between them. Germline assignment: CDR1 SGHNT and CDR2 YENEEA. The CDR3 is 15 residues long. CDR3 coding DNA: TGTGCCAGCAGCTCGTCGGTAAAGAGCACAGATACGCAGTATTTT. The encoded protein is CASSSSVKSTDTQYF.

The J gene is TRBJ2-1, the V gene TRBV29-1, with TRBD2 identical over 15 bases. The V gene end was trimmed by 4 bases and the J gene end by 4 bases; junction bases not matched to a gene: 8. The CDR3 has 17 residues. Looked up from germline, CDR1 is SQVTM and CDR2 is ANQGSEA. CDR3 sequence reads: CSVGPGGLAGGYNEQFF. The CDR3 nucleotides read TGCAGCGTTGGCCCCGGAGGACTAGCGGGAGGGTACAATGAGCAGTTCTTC.

This chain uses TRBV24-1 with TRBJ2-1; D call uncertain. Trimming removed 5 bases at V and 9 bases at J, with 16 bases between. Germline V lookup: CDR1 KGHDR, CDR2 SFDVKD. The CDR3 loop spans 14 amino acids. The CDR3 reads CATSGSSEIGEQFF. CDR3 sequence (DNA): TGTGCCACCAGTGGATCGAGCGAGATAGGTGAGCAGTTCTTC.

The CDR3 region has the DNA TGTGCCAGCAGCCAAGAGGCGGGAGGAGCGGGCGAGCAGTTCTTC. It yields the protein CASSQEAGGAGEQFF. This rearrangement joins TRBV4-2 to TRBJ2-1; 8 nucleotides line up with TRBD2. This CDR3 region has 15 residues. The germline gives CDR1 LGHNA, CDR2 YNFKEQ. V was clipped by 0 bases and J by 10 bases; unmatched bases: 8.

This chain joins TRBV7-9 and TRBJ1-3; perhaps TRBD1 as D (5 bases). CDR3 length: 16 residues. Germline lookup yields CDR1 SEHNR and CDR2 FQNEAQ (reference sequence). Trimming shortened V by 4 bases and J by 0 bases, and 13 bases separated the two germline ends. The CDR3 region is CASSSQTVTSGNTIYF. CDR3 bases: TGTGCCAGCAGCTCACAGACAGTTACCTCTGGAAACACCATATATTTT. Drawing the rest from reference TRBV7-9 and TRBJ1-3, the complete variable domain is DTGVSQNPRHKITKRGQNVTFRCDPISEHNRLYWYRQTLGQGPEFLTYFQNEAQLEKSRLLSDRFSAERPKGSFSTLEIQRTEQGDSAMYLCASSSQTVTSGNTIYFGEGSWLTVV.

The V gene is TRBV5-5, the J gene TRBJ1-6; 11 nucleotides align to TRBD1. V shed 4 bases, J shed 9 bases, and the junction held 3 bases outside the gene matches. The CDR3 consists of 14 residues. CDR1 is SGHKS and CDR2 is YYEKEE in the germline V gene (reference sequence). CDR3 in DNA: TGTGCCAGCAGCGCGGACAGGGGGCCTTCACCCCTCCACTTT. Encoded protein: CASSADRGPSPLHF.

This clone is a singleton in its sample. The V call is TRBV3-1 (or the pseudogene TRBV3-2), the J call TRBJ1-1; D gene unclear. V lost 1 base to trimming and J lost 7 bases, with 10 bases between them. The CDR3 runs to 13 residues. The germline V gene encodes CDR1 LGHDT and CDR2 YNNKEL (reference sequence). The CDR3 nucleotides are TGTGCCAGCAGCCAAGCGAGTGACTATGAAGCTTTCTTT. Protein sequence: CASSQASDYEAFF.

V usage is TRBV7-9 and J usage is TRBJ2-2; possible D gene TRBD1, 6 bases. This CDR3 is built from 18 residues. The germline V and J ends were trimmed by 2 bases and 2 bases, with 18 bases remaining between them. Germline V lookup: CDR1 SEHNR, CDR2 FQNEAQ (reference sequence). The CDR3 sequence is CASSLQPPGTLNTGELFF. Written as DNA, the CDR3 is TGTGCCAGCAGCTTACAGCCCCCCGGGACATTAAACACCGGGGAGCTGTTTTTT. Variable domain in full (rest from reference TRBV7-9 and TRBJ2-2): DTGVSQNPRHKITKRGQNVTFRCDPISEHNRLYWYRQTLGQGPEFLTYFQNEAQLEKSRLLSDRFSAERPKGSFSTLEIQRTEQGDSAMYLCASSLQPPGTLNTGELFFGEGSRLTVL.

The CDR3: CASSPTSGRGFHEQFF. CDR3 DNA: TGTGCCAGCAGCCCGACTAGCGGGAGGGGGTTCCATGAGCAGTTCTTC. V usage is TRBV3-1 (or the pseudogene TRBV3-2) and J usage is TRBJ2-1; TRBD2 matches 14 bases. The CDR3 is 16 amino acids. Germline CDR1 and CDR2: LGHDT and YNNKEL (reference sequence). V gave up 4 bases and J gave up 8 bases; unmatched junction bases: 7.

This chain uses TRBV27 with TRBJ2-7, with TRBD1 as a possible D gene (6 bases). The CDR3 has 16 residues. The germline V and J ends were trimmed by 6 bases and 5 bases, with 23 bases remaining between them. Germline V gene lookup returns CDR1 MNHEY and CDR2 SMNVEV (reference sequence). Here the CDR3 DNA reads TGTGCCAGCAGCACGCCGGCCCGGGACAAAGCCCACGAGCAGTACTTC. Its translation is CASSTPARDKAHEQYF.

J is TRBJ1-5 and V is TRBV19, with D perhaps matching TRBD1 (5 bases). Germline loops: CDR1 LNHDA, CDR2 SQIVND (reference sequence). V lost 5 bases and J lost 3, with 11 bases in between. The CDR3 extends over 14 amino acids. CDR3 in amino acids: CASSHDSYNQPQHF. The CDR3 DNA reads TGTGCCAGTAGTCACGACAGCTACAATCAGCCCCAGCATTTT.

This sequence joins TRBV5-4 and TRBJ2-1; D possibly corresponds to TRBD1 (5 bases). V lost 5 bases and J 0 bases, leaving 18 bases between the germline ends. CDR1 SGHNT and CDR2 YYREEE come from the germline V gene (reference sequence). This CDR3 has 17 residues. The CDR3 bases are TGTGCCAGCAGTTACGGATGGGGCCAAAGCTCCTACAATGAGCAGTTCTTC. This codes for CASSYGWGQSSYNEQFF.

The chain employs TRBV10-2 and TRBJ2-3; D call uncertain. Per the germline V gene, CDR1 is WSHSY and CDR2 is SAAADI. V lost 2 bases and J 4 bases, leaving 13 bases between the germline ends. The CDR3 is 15 amino acids. The CDR3 is CASSEARFPADTQYF. The DNA of the CDR3 is TGCGCCAGCAGTGAGGCCAGGTTTCCTGCAGATACGCAGTATTTT.

The V and J genes are TRBV28 and TRBJ2-7; 8 bases fit TRBD1. Germline CDR1 and CDR2: MDHEN and SYDVKM. The ends lost 7 bases at V and 1 base at J; junction bases unmatched: 9. CDR3 length: 15 amino acids. The DNA for the CDR3 is TGTGCCAGCACTCGTGGGACAGGCATTTCCTACGAGCAGTACTTC. Translating it yields CASTRGTGISYEQYF.

The chain has TRBV30 and TRBJ2-1; possibly TRBD2 for D (6 bases). The germline V gene encodes CDR1 GTSNPN and CDR2 SVGIG (reference sequence). This CDR3 is 13 amino acids long. Trimming pared 2 bases from V and 6 bases from J, leaving 11 bases between. The DNA for the CDR3 is TGTGCCTGGAGTTCTAGCGCGATCAATGAGCAGTTCTTC. This gives the protein CAWSSSAINEQFF. The full variable domain, rest sourced from reference TRBV30 and TRBJ2-1, is SQTIHQWPATLVQPVGSPLSLECTVEGTSNPNLYWYRQAAGRGLQLLFYSVGIGQISSEVPQNLSASRPQDRQFILSSKKLLLSDSGFYLCAWSSSAINEQFFGPGTRLTVL.

This sequence joins TRBV5-1 and TRBJ2-1; 7 bases match TRBD2. Germline V gene lookup returns CDR1 SGHRS and CDR2 YFSETQ. The V segment lost 0 bases and the J segment 3 bases; nucleotides outside the gene matches: 3. This CDR3 is built from 15 residues. CDR3 coding DNA: TGCGCCAGCAGCTTGGGGGAGGGCCACTACAATGAGCAGTTCTTC. It yields the protein CASSLGEGHYNEQFF. Combining the CDR3 with reference TRBV5-1 and TRBJ2-1 gives the whole variable domain KAGVTQTPRYLIKTRGQQVTLSCSPISGHRSVSWYQQTPGQGLQFLFEYFSETQRNKGNFPGRFSGRQFSNSRSEMNVSTLELGDSALYLCASSLGEGHYNEQFFGPGTRLTVL.

The V call is TRBV21-1, the J call TRBJ2-7; the table's TRBD2 call for D was not verified on the DNA. TRBV21-1 is described as a pseudogene. This CDR3 comprises 15 residues. Here the CDR3 reads CASSKRGKTEDEQYF. The DNA for the CDR3 is TGTGCCAGCAGCAAACGGGGGAAGACTGAGGACGAGCAGTACTTC.

The chain couples TRBV29-1 to TRBJ2-6, with D perhaps TRBD1 (6 bases). V gave up 4 bases and J gave up 1 base, with 11 bases separating them. The CDR3 covers 15 residues. Germline lookup yields CDR1 SQVTM and CDR2 ANQGSEA. The CDR3 loop reads CSVGIGGSGANVLTF. The CDR3 nucleotides are TGCAGCGTTGGTATAGGGGGATCTGGGGCCAACGTCCTGACTTTC. The whole variable domain, remainder taken from reference TRBV29-1 and TRBJ2-6, is SAVISQKPSRDICQRGTSLTIQCQVDSQVTMMFWYRQQPGQSLTLIATANQGSEATYESGFVIDKFPISRPNLTFSTLTVSNMSPEDSSIYLCSVGIGGSGANVLTFGAGSRLTVL.